This T cell receptor beta chain was profiled in a study of blood T cell repertoires in COVID-19. Germline V gene lookup returns CDR1 WNHNN and CDR2 SYGVQD (reference sequence). CDR3 size: 14 residues. After removal of 5 bases from V and 4 bases from J, the junction contained 7 bases not matched to a gene. Method: immunoSEQ multiplex PCR; TCRdb's copy keeps in-frame clones and lacks some. This table has some 260,000 clones, 88% appearing once. The receptor comes from a woman aged 25 to 39 with COVID-19, enrolled during active disease. The chain employs TRBV10-1 and TRBJ1-1; 7 nucleotides agree with TRBD1. The sample was peripheral blood. The CDR3 protein is CASSQGQDGTEAFF. The CDR3 region has the DNA TGCGCCAGCAGTCAAGGACAGGATGGCACTGAAGCTTTCTTT.